This is a list of T cell receptor beta chains from one sample in a study of regulatory T cells in long-lasting Graves disease. TCRdb reprocessed the multiplex PCR reads via MiXCR and lists one record per CDR3 protein. The sample includes 530,000 or so distinct CDR3 sequences, less than 15% seen only once; the top ten take approximately 9.3%. This same sample was also taken into another study, of T cells in Graves' hyperthyroidism and ophthalmopathy.

This specimen consisted of peripheral blood mononuclear cells (PBMCs), obtained at new diagnosis, from a patient treated with antithyroid drugs. The source of these receptors is a man aged 25 to 40 with Graves disease. CDR3s include the opening cysteine and the closing phenylalanine or tryptophan. D genes are given only for firm matches. Clone size, where shown, is once, few, many, or a class for clones that have expanded.

CDR3 protein: CASSEWGGGGELFF
CDR3 DNA: TGTGCCAGCAGTGAATGGGGGGGCGGCGGGGAGCTGTTTTTT
V gene: TRBV2
clone size: -
D gene: -
J gene: TRBJ2-2

CDR3 protein: CSVIWGYTGELFF
CDR3 DNA: TGCAGCGTTATTTGGGGGTACACCGGGGAGCTGTTTTTT
V gene: TRBV29-1
clone size: -
D gene: -
J gene: TRBJ2-2

CDR3 protein: CASSLAPRETQYF
CDR3 DNA: TGCGCCAGCAGCTTAGCCCCCCGAGAGACCCAGTACTTC
V gene: TRBV5-1
clone size: many
D gene: -
J gene: TRBJ2-5

CDR3 protein: CASSNRDRPYNEQFF
CDR3 DNA: TGTGCCAGCAGCAACCGGGACAGACCCTACAATGAGCAGTTCTTC
V gene: TRBV2
clone size: many
D gene: TRBD1
J gene: TRBJ2-1

CDR3 protein: CATAGVMNTEAFF
CDR3 DNA: TGTGCCACCGCTGGCGTTATGAACACTGAAGCTTTCTTT
V gene: TRBV12-3/TRBV12-4
clone size: many
D gene: -
J gene: TRBJ1-1

CDR3 protein: CASSFSASNEKLFF
CDR3 DNA: TGCGCCAGCAGCTTTTCGGCCTCTAATGAAAAACTGTTTTTT
V gene: TRBV5-1
clone size: many
D gene: -
J gene: TRBJ1-4

CDR3 protein: CSAERQGAAAFF
CDR3 DNA: TGCAGCGCCGAACGTCAGGGGGCGGCGGCTTTCTTT
V gene: TRBV29-1
clone size: many
D gene: TRBD1
J gene: TRBJ1-1

CDR3 protein: CASSPKTPQETQYF
CDR3 DNA: TGTGCCAGTAGTCCCAAGACACCCCAAGAGACCCAGTACTTC
V gene: TRBV19
clone size: -
D gene: -
J gene: TRBJ2-5

CDR3 protein: CASLSPGQDRDTQYF
CDR3 DNA: TGTGCCAGTCTGTCACCGGGACAGGACAGAGATACGCAGTATTTT
V gene: TRBV19
clone size: -
D gene: TRBD1
J gene: TRBJ2-3

CDR3 protein: CASSPSGAGHQPQHF
CDR3 DNA: TGTGCCAGCAGCCCAAGCGGGGCAGGACATCAGCCCCAGCATTTT
V gene: TRBV7-9
clone size: -
D gene: -
J gene: TRBJ1-5

CDR3 protein: CASSEGRVYFRNQPQHF
CDR3 DNA: TGTGCCAGCAGTGAAGGCAGGGTGTATTTTCGCAATCAGCCCCAGCATTTT
V gene: TRBV6-4
clone size: many
D gene: -
J gene: TRBJ1-5

CDR3 protein: CASRPVFKNIQYF
CDR3 DNA: TGTGCCAGCAGGCCCGTCTTCAAAAACATTCAGTACTTC
V gene: TRBV11-3
clone size: many
D gene: -
J gene: TRBJ2-4

CDR3 protein: CASSEFRSPVDGYTF
CDR3 DNA: TGTGCCAGCAGTGAATTCAGATCTCCAGTGGATGGCTACACCTTC
V gene: TRBV6-1
clone size: few
D gene: -
J gene: TRBJ1-2

CDR3 protein: CASSPSSPLSYEQYF
CDR3 DNA: TGTGCCAGCTCACCGTCCTCTCCTTTATCCTACGAGCAGTACTTC
V gene: TRBV18
clone size: few
D gene: -
J gene: TRBJ2-7

CDR3 protein: CASSQDPANYGYTF
CDR3 DNA: TGCGCCAGCAGCCAGGACCCCGCTAACTATGGCTACACCTTC
V gene: TRBV5-1
clone size: many
D gene: -
J gene: TRBJ1-2

CDR3 protein: CSASGTDNYGYTF
CDR3 DNA: TGCAGTGCCTCGGGGACCGATAACTATGGCTACACCTTC
V gene: TRBV20-1
clone size: few
D gene: -
J gene: TRBJ1-2

CDR3 protein: CASTPGLADIQYF
CDR3 DNA: TGTGCCAGTACCCCGGGACTAGCAGACATTCAGTACTTC
V gene: TRBV19
clone size: -
D gene: TRBD2
J gene: TRBJ2-4